The rows below give T cell receptor beta chains drawn from one sample of a study of CD4+ T cells in melanoma. Using immunoSEQ multiplex PCR, the repertoire was profiled, and TCRdb retains in-frame clones only, with some absent. In the table there are around 9,500 clones, around 72% of which are singletons. The sample taken for sequencing was tumor tissue. Source of these receptors: a human donor with melanoma. Both conserved end residues are part of each CDR3. The D gene is left open where the match is weak.

>TRBV30|NA|TRBJ2-1
CAWSKGTVNEQFF
>TRBV18|NA|TRBJ2-1
CASSDRTHYNEQFF
>TRBV4-2|TRBD1|TRBJ2-6
CASSQVKGQLSGANVLTF
>TRBV6-5|NA|TRBJ2-1
CASSYSMEVGDNEQFF
>TRBV5-6|NA|TRBJ1-5
CASSSYGRYSNQPQHF
>TRBV14|NA|TRBJ1-4
CASSQETGWSEKLFF
>TRBV15|NA|TRBJ1-4
CATSRDNNEKLFF
>TRBV5-4|NA|TRBJ1-1
CASSLAGGRKNTEAFF
>TRBV6-5|NA|TRBJ1-2
CASSYSKGGGYTF
>TRBV2|NA|TRBJ1-1
CASVTGAFDTEAFF
>TRBV13|NA|TRBJ2-3
CASSLQATDTQYF
>TRBV6-6|NA|TRBJ1-6
CASSLDGNSPLHF
>TRBV9|NA|TRBJ2-2
CASSVGTTGAGELFF
>TRBV9|NA|TRBJ1-1
CASSARTGLDTEAFF
>TRBV20-1|NA|TRBJ1-2
CSAHLGQGYTF
>TRBV5-1|TRBD2|TRBJ2-1
CASRLAGRNNEQFF
>TRBV19|NA|TRBJ2-2
CATSDGDNTGELFF
>TRBV2|NA|TRBJ2-3
CASSEDAGPADTQYF
>TRBV19|NA|TRBJ2-6
CASGEVSTGANVLTF
>TRBV6-5|NA|TRBJ1-6
CASTRAGSNSPLHF
>TRBV7-2|NA|TRBJ1-6
CASSLGQGLDSPLHF
>TRBV30|NA|TRBJ2-5
CAWSLTGREGTQYF
>TRBV27|TRBD1|TRBJ2-3
CASSTRRTGGRTLGRTDTQYF
>TRBV5-5|NA|TRBJ1-4
CASSLVPGEKLFF
>TRBV6-6|NA|TRBJ2-3
CASSGRDEGTDTQYF
>TRBV11-3|NA|TRBJ2-2
CASSLTPQAGELFF
>TRBV5-6|NA|TRBJ2-7
CASSQVWRGRLAEQYF
>TRBV19|NA|TRBJ1-2
CASTLSGNYGYTF